These 25 T cell receptor beta chains originate from one sample sequenced in a study of T cell repertoires in cytomegalovirus infection. TCRdb ran MiXCR on the reads and lists one entry per CDR3 protein. The sample yields approximately 110,000 distinct CDR3 sequences, 29% seen once. These TCRs are of unknown antigen specificity. The sample was CD8+ T cells from cultured PBMCs, taken from culture after CMV antigen stimulation. Receptors originate from a human donor in good health (CMV status not recorded). Some clones in this sample may be carry-over from other donors' samples.

The V call is TRBV20-1, the J call TRBJ2-1; 13 bases map to TRBD2. The CDR3 sequence is 15 residues long. CDR1 DFQATT and CDR2 SNEGSKA come from the germline V gene (reference sequence). With 0 bases clipped from V and 7 bases from J, the junction kept 3 bases outside the gene matches. This CDR3 reads CSAREGLAGWNEQFF. CDR3 bases: TGCAGTGCTAGAGAGGGACTAGCGGGGTGGAATGAGCAGTTCTTC.

The V gene is TRBV14, the J gene TRBJ2-5; 7 nucleotides match TRBD1. The germline V gene encodes CDR1 SGHDN and CDR2 FVKESK. Germline trimming cut 2 bases from V and 4 bases from J; bases unmatched to any gene: 16. There are 18 residues in the CDR3. The CDR3 nucleotides read TGTGCCAGCAGCCAATTCTCCTCCGGGACAGACATCGGAGAGACCCAGTACTTC. Its translation: CASSQFSSGTDIGETQYF.

The chain joins TRBV2 to TRBJ2-7; D is uncertain. The CDR3 covers 11 residues. Germline loops: CDR1 SNHLY, CDR2 FYNNEI. Trimming stripped 3 bases from V and 9 bases from J, with 9 bases between. CDR3 bases: TGTGCCAGCAGTGAGAGTTGGTGGCAGTACTTC. It translates to CASSESWWQYF.

This clonotype was seen many times. The genes are TRBV5-8 and TRBJ1-2; unclear D gene. The length of the CDR3 is 13 residues. V was trimmed by 4 bases and J by 8 bases, leaving 15 bases between them. From germline, CDR1 is SGHTS and CDR2 YDEGEE. The CDR3 here is CASSPGDNAGYTF. The CDR3 coding sequence is TGTGCCAGCAGCCCGGGCGACAACGCCGGCTACACCTTC.

The V gene is TRBV19, the J gene TRBJ2-7, with 8 bases fitting TRBD1. With V trimmed by 6 bases and J by 3 bases, 4 bases remained unmatched. The germline gives CDR1 LNHDA, CDR2 SQIVND (reference sequence). The CDR3 consists of 13 residues. CDR3 sequence (DNA): TGTGCCAGTAGCCCGGGACAGGACTACGAGCAGTACTTC. Its translation: CASSPGQDYEQYF.

The chain recombines TRBV12-3 or TRBV12-4 with TRBJ2-1, with D unresolved. There are 12 residues in the CDR3. The germline V and J ends were trimmed by 4 bases and 10 bases, with 11 bases remaining between them. This CDR3 reads CASSYEIREQFF. The CDR3 nucleotides read TGTGCCAGCAGTTACGAAATCAGGGAGCAGTTCTTC.

The chain carries TRBV7-6 and TRBJ1-1; possible D gene TRBD1, 6 bases. Germline lookup yields CDR1 SGHVS and CDR2 FNYEAQ. Trimming shortened V by 3 bases and J by 0 bases, and 14 bases separated the two germline ends. This CDR3 comprises 16 residues. The CDR3 nucleotides are TGTGCCAGCAGCTTGGGGGGCTTCGGGATGAACACTGAAGCTTTCTTT. This encodes CASSLGGFGMNTEAFF.

The chain carries TRBV5-6 and TRBJ2-7; 7 bases are a match to TRBD1. CDR1 is SGHDT, CDR2 YYEEEE, per germline. CDR3 length: 16 amino acids. V lost 4 bases and J lost 2; bases outside the gene matches: 12. CDR3: CASSPIQGPITYEQYF. CDR3 DNA: TGTGCCAGCAGCCCGATACAGGGGCCAATTACCTACGAGCAGTACTTC.

The chain carries TRBV14 and TRBJ2-7; D not resolved. Germline loops: CDR1 SGHDN, CDR2 FVKESK. CDR3 size: 13 residues. The V end was cut by 0 bases, the J end by 3 bases, with 6 bases between. The CDR3 DNA follows: TGTGCCAGCAGCCAAGACCCTGACTACGAGCAGTACTTC. Translated, it gives CASSQDPDYEQYF.

This chain's CDR3 is CASSVGYPDTQYF. CDR3 coding DNA: TGTGCCAGCAGCGTAGGGTATCCAGATACGCAGTATTTT. This chain connects TRBV9 to TRBJ2-3; D unresolved. Germline V gene data show CDR1 as SGDLS and CDR2 as YYNGEE. V lost 0 bases and J lost 4, with 6 bases in between. This CDR3 has 13 residues.

At least ten counts were recorded for this clonotype. The chain has TRBV7-9 and TRBJ2-1; no reliable D call. Trimming cost V 1 base and J 4 bases, with 17 bases left between them. Germline assignment: CDR1 SEHNR and CDR2 FQNEAQ (reference sequence). The CDR3 is 17 residues long. As DNA, the CDR3 is TGTGCCAGCAGCTTAGATGGGCCCAGAGGAAGGTACAATGAGCAGTTCTTC. This translates into CASSLDGPRGRYNEQFF.

The table lists this clonotype with many counts. The chain employs TRBV7-6 and TRBJ2-2; TRBD2 aligns across 7 bases. The CDR3 has 16 residues. Germline trimming cut 1 base from V and 5 bases from J; bases unmatched to any gene: 7. The V gene's germline CDR1 is SGHVS and CDR2 FNYEAQ. Here the CDR3 DNA reads TGTGCCAGCAGCTTAGGTGTCGGGGGGACTACCGGGGAGCTGTTTTTT. It translates to CASSLGVGGTTGELFF.

The chain combines TRBV6-1 with TRBJ1-2, with TRBD1 matching over 7 bases. The CDR3 runs 15 residues. V shed 4 bases and J 0 bases; nucleotides not matched to a gene: 5. Per germline, CDR1 MNHNS and CDR2 SASEGT. CDR3 sequence reads: CASSVDRPPNYGYTF. In DNA form, the CDR3 reads TGTGCCAGCAGTGTGGACAGGCCCCCTAACTATGGCTACACCTTC.

V and J are TRBV6-6 and TRBJ1-3; D not resolved. The CDR3 consists of 15 residues. Germline V gives CDR1 MNHNY, CDR2 SVGAGI (reference sequence). Trimming took off 4 bases at V and 0 bases at J, with 10 bases between the two ends. CDR3 sequence reads: CASSSRSLSGNTIYF. CDR3 DNA sequence: TGTGCCAGCAGTTCGAGATCCCTCTCTGGAAACACCATATATTTT.

The chain uses TRBV6-2 or TRBV6-3 and TRBJ2-3; 7 positions match TRBD2. The germline gives CDR1 MNHEY, CDR2 SVGEGT. J gave up 3 bases and V 5 bases, and 8 bases lay outside the gene matches. This CDR3 is built from 15 residues. CDR3 residues: CASSGPGSGTDTQYF. CDR3 coding DNA: TGTGCCAGCAGTGGTCCGGGTAGCGGGACAGATACGCAGTATTTT.

V is TRBV10-3 and J is TRBJ2-2; weak D call: TRBD1 (6 bases). The CDR3 sequence is 16 residues long. Germline V gene lookup returns CDR1 ENHRY and CDR2 SYGVKD. Trimming left V 3 bases short and J 2 bases short, with 13 bases between. The CDR3 spells CAISDWTVTNTGELFF. The DNA of the CDR3 is TGTGCCATCAGTGATTGGACAGTAACTAACACCGGGGAGCTGTTTTTT.

The table lists this clonotype with many counts. The chain employs TRBV11-1 and TRBJ2-1; the D gene is possibly TRBD2 (6 bases). CDR3 size: 15 residues. CDR1 and CDR2 from the germline V gene are SGHAT and FQDESV (reference sequence). V was pared by 2 bases and J by 3 bases, with 11 bases between. The CDR3 region is CASSLNSGSYNEQFF. As DNA, the CDR3 is TGTGCCAGCAGCTTAAACTCCGGGAGCTACAATGAGCAGTTCTTC.

V and J are TRBV7-6 and TRBJ2-5; no clear D gene. Deletions cut 5 bases from V and 0 bases from J, with 7 bases between. Germline V CDR1 and CDR2: SGHVS, FNYEAQ. The CDR3 extends over 13 amino acids. CDR3 sequence: CASSPSNQETQYF. CDR3 DNA: TGTGCCAGCAGCCCGAGCAACCAAGAGACCCAGTACTTC.

This clonotype was recorded a few times. The chain has TRBV6-2 or TRBV6-3 and TRBJ2-2; D possibly corresponds to TRBD1 (6 bases). Germline V gene lookup returns CDR1 MNHEY and CDR2 SVGEGT. V was shortened by 6 bases and J by 2 bases, with 10 bases between the two germline ends. The length of the CDR3 is 14 residues. CDR3 nucleotides: TGTGCCAGCAGGGCAGGGGTAAACACCGGGGAGCTGTTTTTT. Encoded protein: CASRAGVNTGELFF.

The table lists this clonotype with many counts. The chain links TRBV7-9 to TRBJ1-1, with D perhaps matching TRBD1 (6 bases). Germline V gene data show CDR1 as SEHNR and CDR2 as FQNEAQ (reference sequence). V was cut by 5 bases and J by 1 base, with 8 bases left in between. This CDR3 has 13 residues. CDR3 DNA: TGTGCCAGCAGCGCACAGGGGAACACTGAAGCTTTCTTT. Protein: CASSAQGNTEAFF. Full variable domain (remainder filled in from reference TRBV7-9 and TRBJ1-1): DTGVSQNPRHKITKRGQNVTFRCDPISEHNRLYWYRQTLGQGPEFLTYFQNEAQLEKSRLLSDRFSAERPKGSFSTLEIQRTEQGDSAMYLCASSAQGNTEAFFGQGTRLTVV.

The chain employs TRBV2 and TRBJ1-2, with D unresolved. There are 15 residues in the CDR3. V lost 6 bases, J lost 0 bases, and 14 bases lay in between. Per germline, CDR1 SNHLY and CDR2 FYNNEI. Here the CDR3 reads CASRLTELANYGYTF. The CDR3 DNA follows: TGTGCCAGCAGACTTACAGAATTAGCTAACTATGGCTACACCTTC.

This clonotype showed up just a few times. The chain uses TRBV5-6 and TRBJ1-1, with a possible D match to TRBD1 (5 bases). This CDR3 contains 16 residues. Looked up from germline, CDR1 is SGHDT and CDR2 is YYEEEE. Trimming pared 0 bases from V and 0 bases from J, leaving 12 bases between. CDR3 sequence reads: CASSLGGWGMNTEAFF. DNA of the CDR3: TGTGCCAGCAGCTTGGGCGGTTGGGGCATGAACACTGAAGCTTTCTTT.

The V call is TRBV4-1, the J call TRBJ1-2; 9 bases fit TRBD1. Trimming at V came to 2 bases and at J to 5 bases, leaving 9 bases not matched to a gene. The CDR3 totals 16 residues. Germline CDR1 and CDR2: MGHRA and YSYEKL. The CDR3 coding sequence is TGCGCCAGCAGCCAAAAAGGGCGGGACAGGGTATATGGCTACACCTTC. This gives the protein CASSQKGRDRVYGYTF.

The J gene is TRBJ1-5, the V gene TRBV7-9; 9 nucleotides match TRBD1. The CDR3 is 16 residues long. V lost 5 bases and J lost 0; bases outside the gene matches: 5. From germline, CDR1 is SEHNR and CDR2 FQNEAQ (reference sequence). For the CDR3, the DNA is TGTGCCAGCAGCGCTCCGGGACAGGGTAGCAATCAGCCCCAGCATTTT. Its translation is CASSAPGQGSNQPQHF. The full variable domain, completed using reference TRBV7-9 and TRBJ1-5, is DTGVSQNPRHKITKRGQNVTFRCDPISEHNRLYWYRQTLGQGPEFLTYFQNEAQLEKSRLLSDRFSAERPKGSFSTLEIQRTEQGDSAMYLCASSAPGQGSNQPQHFGDGTRLSIL.

The V call is TRBV12-3 or TRBV12-4, the J call TRBJ2-1; D not resolved. CDR3 size: 14 residues. V was shortened by 7 bases and J by 10 bases, with 20 bases between the two germline ends. The CDR3 DNA sequence: TGTGCCAGCACCCCTTTCGCGACCCAAAGGGAGCAGTTCTTC. It is translated as CASTPFATQREQFF.